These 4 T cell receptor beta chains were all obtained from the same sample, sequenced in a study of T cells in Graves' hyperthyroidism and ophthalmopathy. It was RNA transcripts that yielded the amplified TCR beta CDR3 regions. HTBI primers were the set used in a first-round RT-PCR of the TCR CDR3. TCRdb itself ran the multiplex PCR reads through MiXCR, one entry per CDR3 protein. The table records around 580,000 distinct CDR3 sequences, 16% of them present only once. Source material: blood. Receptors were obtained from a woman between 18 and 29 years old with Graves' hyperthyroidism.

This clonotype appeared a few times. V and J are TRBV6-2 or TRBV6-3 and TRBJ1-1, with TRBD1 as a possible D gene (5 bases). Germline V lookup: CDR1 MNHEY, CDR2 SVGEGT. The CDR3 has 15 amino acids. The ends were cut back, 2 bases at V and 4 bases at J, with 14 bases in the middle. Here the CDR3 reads CASSYRGEVVTEAFF. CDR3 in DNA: TGTGCCAGCAGTTACCGGGGGGAAGTTGTCACTGAAGCTTTCTTT.

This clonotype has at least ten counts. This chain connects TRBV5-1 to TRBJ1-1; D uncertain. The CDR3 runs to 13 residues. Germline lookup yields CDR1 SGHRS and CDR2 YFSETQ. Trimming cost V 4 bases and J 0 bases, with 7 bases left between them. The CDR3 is CASSLQLNTEAFF. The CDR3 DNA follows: TGCGCCAGCAGCCTACAGCTGAACACTGAAGCTTTCTTT.

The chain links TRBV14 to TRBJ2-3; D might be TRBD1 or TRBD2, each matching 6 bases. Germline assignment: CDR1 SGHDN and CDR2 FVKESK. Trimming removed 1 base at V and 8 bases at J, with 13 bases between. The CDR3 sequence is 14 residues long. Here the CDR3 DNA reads TGTGCCAGCAGCCAAGTTAGGGGGGTCGGTACGCAGTATTTT. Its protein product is CASSQVRGVGTQYF.

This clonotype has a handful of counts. For the CDR3, the DNA is TGTGCCACCAGTGAAGGGGGCCCGGGTCGCGTTGAAGCTTTCTTT. Residues: CATSEGGPGRVEAFF. J is TRBJ1-1 and V is TRBV24-1; TRBD1 aligns across 7 bases. Per germline, CDR1 KGHDR and CDR2 SFDVKD. Trimming removed 4 bases from V and 7 bases from J; junction bases left unmatched: 11. CDR3 length: 15 amino acids.